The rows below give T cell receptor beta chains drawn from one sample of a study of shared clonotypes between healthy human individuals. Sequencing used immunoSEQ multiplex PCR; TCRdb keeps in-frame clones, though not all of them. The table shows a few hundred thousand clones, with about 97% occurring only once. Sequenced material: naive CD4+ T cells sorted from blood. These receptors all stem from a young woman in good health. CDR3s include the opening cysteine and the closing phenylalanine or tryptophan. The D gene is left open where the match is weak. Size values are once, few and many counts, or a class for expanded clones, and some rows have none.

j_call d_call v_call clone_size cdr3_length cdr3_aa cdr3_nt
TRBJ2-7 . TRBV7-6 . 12 CASSVSGDEQYF TGTGCCAGCAGCGTTTCAGGGGACGAGCAGTACTTC
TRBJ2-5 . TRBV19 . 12 CASSRNQETQYF TGTGCCAGTAGTCGTAATCAAGAGACCCAGTACTTC
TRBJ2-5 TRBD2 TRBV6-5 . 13 CASSKREGETQYF TGTGCCAGCAGCAAGCGGGAGGGGGAGACCCAGTACTTC
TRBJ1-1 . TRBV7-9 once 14 CASSSQGGETEAFF TGTGCCAGCAGCTCACAGGGAGGTGAGACTGAAGCTTTCTTT
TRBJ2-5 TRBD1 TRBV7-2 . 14 CASSLKTGRETQYF TGTGCCAGCAGCCTAAAGACAGGGCGAGAGACCCAGTACTTC
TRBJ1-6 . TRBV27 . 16 CASSALVGDYNSPLHF TGTGCCAGCAGCGCCCTCGTTGGGGACTATAATTCACCCCTCCACTTT
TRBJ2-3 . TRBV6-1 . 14 CASIRAQSTDTQYF TGTGCCAGCATAAGGGCACAAAGCACAGATACGCAGTATTTT
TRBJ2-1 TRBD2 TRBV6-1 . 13 CASRDSGSYEQFF TGTGCCAGCAGAGACAGCGGGAGTTATGAGCAGTTCTTC
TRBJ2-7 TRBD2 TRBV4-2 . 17 CASSQELSRGVGYEQYF TGTGCCAGCAGCCAAGAACTATCGCGGGGGGTTGGATACGAGCAGTACTTC
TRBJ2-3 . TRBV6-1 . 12 CASSELLDTQYF TGTGCCAGCAGTGAACTTCTAGATACGCAGTATTTT
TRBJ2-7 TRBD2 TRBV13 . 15 CASSPPAGGNYEQYF TGTGCCAGCAGCCCACCCGCGGGAGGGAATTACGAGCAGTACTTC
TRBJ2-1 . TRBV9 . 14 CASSVGGTYNEQFF TGTGCCAGCAGCGTTGGGGGGACCTACAATGAGCAGTTCTTC
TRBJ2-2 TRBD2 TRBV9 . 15 CASSVALADTGELFF TGTGCCAGCAGCGTAGCCCTAGCGGACACCGGGGAGCTGTTTTTT
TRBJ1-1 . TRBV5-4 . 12 CASSLLNTEAFF TGTGCCAGCAGCTTATTGAACACTGAAGCTTTCTTT
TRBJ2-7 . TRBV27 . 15 CASSLYRDFTYEQYF TGTGCCAGCAGTTTATACCGGGACTTTACCTACGAGCAGTACTTC
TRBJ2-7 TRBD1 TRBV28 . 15 CASSFQGQGYYEQYF TGTGCCAGCAGTTTCCAGGGACAGGGTTACTACGAGCAGTACTTC
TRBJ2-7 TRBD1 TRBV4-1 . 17 CASSQGSRGTVYEGQYF TGCGCCAGCAGCCAAGGCAGCAGGGGGACGGTCTACGAAGGGCAGTACTTC
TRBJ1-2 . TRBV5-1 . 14 CASSQAEGMYGYTF TGCGCCAGCAGCCAGGCGGAGGGAATGTATGGCTACACCTTC
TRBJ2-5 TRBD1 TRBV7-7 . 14 CASSLEGQQETQYF TGTGCCAGCAGCTTAGAGGGACAGCAAGAGACCCAGTACTTC